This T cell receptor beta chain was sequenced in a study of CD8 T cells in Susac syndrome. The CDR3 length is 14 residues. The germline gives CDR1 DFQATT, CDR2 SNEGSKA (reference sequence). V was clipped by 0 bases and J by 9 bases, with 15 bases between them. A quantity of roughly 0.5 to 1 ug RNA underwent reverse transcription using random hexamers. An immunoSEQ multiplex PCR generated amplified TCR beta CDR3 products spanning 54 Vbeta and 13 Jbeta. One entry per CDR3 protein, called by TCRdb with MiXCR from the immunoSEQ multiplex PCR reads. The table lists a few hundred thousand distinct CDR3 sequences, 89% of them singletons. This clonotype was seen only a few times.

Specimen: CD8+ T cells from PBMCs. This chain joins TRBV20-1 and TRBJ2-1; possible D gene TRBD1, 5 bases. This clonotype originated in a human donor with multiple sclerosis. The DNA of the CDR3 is TGCAGTGCTAGAGACATCTCAAGGGGCGCTGAGCAGTTCTTC. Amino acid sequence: CSARDISRGAEQFF.